These 27 T cell receptor beta chains were sequenced from one sample in a study of cytomegalovirus exposure and HLA in healthy donors. Generated by immunoSEQ multiplex PCR, the TCRdb table keeps only in-frame clones and is missing some. The sample includes roughly 260,000 clones, more than 75% of them seen just once. The sample was PBMCs. These receptors came from a man in his late teens or twenties in good health and CMV-seronegative.

This clone was counted only a few times. The CDR3 sequence: CASSLPGQGTYEQYF. The CDR3 DNA follows: TGTGCCAGCAGCCTTCCGGGACAGGGTACGTACGAGCAGTACTTC. V is TRBV7-9 and J is TRBJ2-7; TRBD1 matches 9 bases. CDR3 length: 15 amino acids. The V gene end was trimmed by 5 bases and the J gene end by 4 bases; junction bases not matched to a gene: 9. Germline lookup yields CDR1 SEHNR and CDR2 FQNEAQ (reference sequence).

The chain joins TRBV6-5 to TRBJ2-1; TRBD2 is a possible D gene (6 bases). The CDR3 is 12 residues long. The ends were cut back, 11 bases at V and 5 bases at J, with 13 bases in the middle. CDR1 MNHEY and CDR2 SVGAGI come from the germline V gene. CDR3 DNA: TGTGCCGCGGGACTCCTAAACAATGAGCAGTTCTTC. As protein: CAAGLLNNEQFF.

The chain joins TRBV28 to TRBJ1-1; D unclear. This CDR3 is 12 amino acids long. Trimming took 7 bases from V and 0 from J, leaving 6 bases between them. The germline V gene has CDR1 MDHEN and CDR2 SYDVKM. The CDR3 DNA reads TGTGCCAGCAAGGAGTTGAACACTGAAGCTTTCTTT. This encodes CASKELNTEAFF.

In nucleotides, the CDR3 is TGCGCCAGCAGCCCGGGACAGGGGGCAATGAATACGCAGTATTTT. It specifies CASSPGQGAMNTQYF. J is TRBJ2-3 and V is TRBV4-1, with 12 bases that match TRBD1. Germline V gives CDR1 MGHRA, CDR2 YSYEKL. The ends lost 4 bases at V and 7 bases at J; junction bases unmatched: 6. The CDR3 length is 15 residues.

This chain uses TRBV7-6 with TRBJ1-1, with 12 bases that match TRBD1. The CDR3 spans 16 residues. Unmatched junction bases numbered 7, after V lost 4 bases and J lost 4 bases. CDR1 and CDR2 from the germline V gene are SGHVS and FNYEAQ. The CDR3 DNA reads as TGTGCCAGCAGCTCCGAACCGGGACAGGGGGCCACTGAAGCTTTCTTT. It specifies CASSSEPGQGATEAFF.

V usage is TRBV5-6 and J usage is TRBJ1-3; a possible D gene is TRBD1 (5 bases). Looked up from germline, CDR1 is SGHDT and CDR2 is YYEEEE. V gave up 4 bases and J gave up 2 bases, with 13 bases separating them. The CDR3 covers 15 residues. The CDR3 DNA follows: TGTGCCAGCAGCCCGCTGGGGACTCCTGGAAACACCATATATTTT. This sequence encodes CASSPLGTPGNTIYF. Together with reference TRBV5-6 and TRBJ1-3, the CDR3 gives the full variable domain: DAGVTQSPTHLIKTRGQQVTLRCSPKSGHDTVSWYQQALGQGPQFIFQYYEEEERQRGNFPDRFSGHQFPNYSSELNVNALLLGDSALYLCASSPLGTPGNTIYFGEGSWLTVV.

The gene calls are TRBV29-1 and TRBJ1-4; TRBD1 aligns across 9 bases. Germline values: CDR1 SQVTM, CDR2 ANQGSEA. V dropped 6 bases and J dropped 8; count of bases not matched to a gene: 13. The CDR3 spans 15 residues. CDR3 DNA: TGCAGCGTCAACCCATCCGGGACAGGGTTGGAAAAACTGTTTTTT. Protein sequence: CSVNPSGTGLEKLFF.

The chain combines TRBV28 with TRBJ1-2; unclear D gene. The CDR3 sequence is 12 residues long. V was shortened by 4 bases and J by 8 bases, with 11 bases between the two germline ends. Germline CDR1 and CDR2: MDHEN and SYDVKM. CDR3 amino acids: CASSSGRAGYTF. DNA for the CDR3: TGTGCCAGCAGTTCGGGAAGAGCGGGCTACACCTTC.

At least ten counts were recorded for this clone. This chain links TRBV27 with TRBJ1-6; 7 nucleotides match TRBD1. This CDR3 comprises 14 residues. Looked up from germline, CDR1 is MNHEY and CDR2 is SMNVEV (reference sequence). V lost 7 bases and J lost 7; bases outside the gene matches: 7. The CDR3 DNA sequence: TGTGCCAGCAACAGACAGGGCCCAAATTCACCCCTCCACTTT. This gives the protein CASNRQGPNSPLHF.

The chain employs TRBV21-1 and TRBJ1-5; the D call TRBD1 from the table was never checked on the DNA. TRBV21-1 is reported as a pseudogene. The CDR3 is 17 residues long. The DNA of the CDR3 is TGTGCCAGCTACGACAGGGGCCGGCTTTATGGCAATCAGCCCCAGCATTTT. It translates to CASYDRGRLYGNQPQHF.

The chain combines TRBV10-2 with TRBJ2-1; TRBD2 aligns across 7 bases. V gave up 6 bases and J gave up 3 bases; unmatched junction bases: 8. This CDR3 region has 15 residues. The V gene's germline CDR1 is WSHSY and CDR2 SAAADI. DNA for the CDR3: TGCGCCAGCAGGAGGGGACTAAGAGACTACAATGAGCAGTTCTTC. Translated: CASRRGLRDYNEQFF.

Written as DNA, the CDR3 is TGCGCCAGCAGCCAGGGACCTCCACTAGCGGGAGGCATGTATACGCAGTATTTT. Translation: CASSQGPPLAGGMYTQYF. The chain carries TRBV4-1 and TRBJ2-3, with 12 nucleotides matching TRBD2. The V and J ends lost 3 bases and 7 bases, in that order; junction bases with no gene match: 14. The CDR3 consists of 18 residues. Germline V gives CDR1 MGHRA, CDR2 YSYEKL.

The gene calls are TRBV29-1 and TRBJ2-7; 10 nucleotides line up with TRBD2. CDR3 size: 12 residues. Germline loops: CDR1 SQVTM, CDR2 ANQGSEA. Trimming at V came to 7 bases and at J to 4 bases, leaving 4 bases not matched to a gene. CDR3 sequence reads: CSARGLAYEQYF. DNA of the CDR3: TGCAGCGCTCGGGGACTAGCGTACGAGCAGTACTTC.

The chain carries TRBV4-3 and TRBJ1-1, with unresolved D. In germline, CDR1 is LGHNA, CDR2 YSLEER. The length of the CDR3 is 15 residues. V shed 1 base and J shed 0 bases, with 9 bases lying between them. CDR3 nucleotides: TGCGCCAGCAGCCAAGTGTATGGAGTGAACACTGAAGCTTTCTTT. It encodes CASSQVYGVNTEAFF.

The chain has TRBV6-1 and TRBJ2-1; D is unresolved. Germline V gene lookup returns CDR1 MNHNS and CDR2 SASEGT. Trimming stripped 7 bases from V and 6 bases from J, with 13 bases between. The CDR3 is made up of 13 amino acids. CDR3 amino acids: CASTLRGANEQFF. The CDR3 bases are TGTGCCAGCACGTTACGAGGAGCCAATGAGCAGTTCTTC.

The J gene is TRBJ2-2, the V gene TRBV4-3; no clear D. V lost 0 bases, J lost 8 bases, and 16 bases lay in between. The CDR3 loop spans 16 amino acids. The germline V gene encodes CDR1 LGHNA and CDR2 YSLEER. The DNA of the CDR3 is TGCGCCAGCAGCCAAGATCCGGTCCTCCCAGCGGGGGAGCTGTTTTTT. Amino acid sequence: CASSQDPVLPAGELFF.

The V and J genes are TRBV18 and TRBJ2-1; 8 positions agree with TRBD2. CDR3 length equals 16 residues. V lost 2 bases and J lost 5; bases outside the gene matches: 8. Germline-derived CDR1 and CDR2 are KGHSH and LQKENI. CDR3: CASSPAAGARDNEQFF. The CDR3 nucleotides read TGTGCCAGCTCACCAGCAGCGGGAGCTCGAGACAATGAGCAGTTCTTC.

The chain joins TRBV5-8 to TRBJ2-2; tentatively, D is TRBD1 (6 bases). Looked up from germline, CDR1 is SGHTS and CDR2 is YDEGEE. The CDR3 consists of 17 residues. V was clipped by 2 bases and J by 5 bases, with 19 bases between them. CDR3 DNA: TGTGCCAGCAGCTTTTTGTGGCGAACGGACAGTACCGGGGAGCTGTTTTTT. It specifies CASSFLWRTDSTGELFF.

The CDR3 here is CASNPGKETQYF. Written as DNA, the CDR3 is TGTGCCAGCAATCCAGGGAAAGAGACCCAGTACTTC. This chain uses TRBV2 with TRBJ2-5; D perhaps matches TRBD1 (5 bases). The CDR3 sequence is 12 residues long. Between the trimmed V and J ends, which lost 7 bases and 3 bases, there was a span of 9 bases. Germline assignment: CDR1 SNHLY and CDR2 FYNNEI.

The chain is built from TRBV4-3 and TRBJ2-4; 11 positions match TRBD1. CDR1 LGHNA and CDR2 YSLEER come from the germline V gene. The V gene end was trimmed by 4 bases and the J gene end by 5 bases; junction bases not matched to a gene: 13. The CDR3 totals 18 residues. The CDR3 spells CASSRGGAGQGAQNIQYF. The CDR3 coding sequence is TGCGCCAGCAGCCGCGGAGGAGCCGGACAGGGGGCCCAAAACATTCAGTACTTC.

Here the CDR3 DNA reads TGTGCCACCAGACAGGGGGTGGAAGAGACCCAGTACTTC. Its protein is CATRQGVEETQYF. The rearrangement uses TRBV10-3 and TRBJ2-5; 9 bases line up with TRBD1. CDR1 ENHRY and CDR2 SYGVKD come from the germline V gene. This CDR3 contains 13 residues. The V and J ends lost 10 bases and 3 bases, in that order; junction bases with no gene match: 6.

The chain links TRBV4-3 to TRBJ1-6; D is undetermined. The germline CDR1 and CDR2 sequences are LGHNA and YSLEER. The CDR3 is 16 residues long. V dropped 0 bases and J dropped 5 bases, with 11 bases sitting between them. Here the CDR3 DNA reads TGCGCCAGCAGCCAAGATCGCGGGGTGAATAATTCACCCCTCCACTTT. Translating gives CASSQDRGVNNSPLHF.

The V and J genes are TRBV10-2 and TRBJ2-1; 9 positions agree with TRBD2. Germline V lookup: CDR1 WSHSY, CDR2 SAAADI. CDR3 length equals 15 residues. The V gene end was trimmed by 2 bases and the J gene end by 6 bases; junction bases not matched to a gene: 5. This CDR3 is CASSEPAGGFNEQFF. DNA for the CDR3: TGCGCCAGCAGTGAGCCAGCGGGGGGATTCAATGAGCAGTTCTTC.

This clone was seen once. This sequence joins TRBV5-1 and TRBJ2-5; D may be TRBD1 (5 bases). From germline, CDR1 is SGHRS and CDR2 YFSETQ. This CDR3 is 14 amino acids long. Trimming took 4 bases from V and 5 from J, leaving 15 bases between them. The CDR3 region is CASSRMPGLETQYF. The CDR3 nucleotides read TGCGCCAGCAGCCGGATGCCAGGGTTGGAGACCCAGTACTTC. The entire variable domain, with the rest obtained from reference TRBV5-1 and TRBJ2-5, is as follows: KAGVTQTPRYLIKTRGQQVTLSCSPISGHRSVSWYQQTPGQGLQFLFEYFSETQRNKGNFPGRFSGRQFSNSRSEMNVSTLELGDSALYLCASSRMPGLETQYFGPGTRLLVL.

This chain connects TRBV4-1 to TRBJ2-1; perhaps TRBD2 as D (5 bases). Germline V gene sequence: CDR1 MGHRA, CDR2 YSYEKL. This CDR3 has 15 amino acids. V was trimmed by 4 bases and J by 7 bases, leaving 17 bases between them. The DNA of the CDR3 is TGCGCCAGCAGCCTCCAGCCCGGGCCGGGGAATGAGCAGTTCTTC. Residues: CASSLQPGPGNEQFF.

This clone was seen more than once but under ten times. The chain links TRBV5-4 to TRBJ2-7, with 12 positions matching TRBD1. The CDR3 runs to 15 residues. Germline CDR1 is SGHNT and CDR2 is YYREEE (reference sequence). J was trimmed by 4 bases and V by 4 bases; bases with no gene match: 6. CDR3 DNA: TGTGCCAGCAGCGTCCCGGGACAGGGGGCTTACGAGCAGTACTTC. Translation: CASSVPGQGAYEQYF.

This chain connects TRBV28 to TRBJ2-2, with D perhaps TRBD1 (5 bases). The germline CDR1 and CDR2 sequences are MDHEN and SYDVKM. Trimming stripped 4 bases from V and 1 base from J, with 10 bases between. This CDR3 region has 15 residues. This chain's CDR3 is CASSWLDRNTGELFF. In DNA form, the CDR3 reads TGTGCCAGCAGTTGGTTAGACAGGAACACCGGGGAGCTGTTTTTT.